This T cell receptor beta chain was recovered during a study of beta chain features in type 1 diabetes. Study summary: Comparable age, gender and cell yields were observed in patients relative to healthy donors. Findings and limits, study-wide: There was a moderate but significant shortening of TCRB CDR3s in all four CD4+ subsets of Type 1 diabetes patients.

This clone was observed a few times. Its antigen is unidentified. The V segment lost 8 bases and the J segment 3 bases; nucleotides outside the gene matches: 5. This CDR3 region has 15 residues. Germline V gene lookup returns CDR1 MNHEY and CDR2 SVGAGI. Expressed TCRB transcripts were sequenced because the entire RNA isolate underwent reverse transcription. The study sequenced naive, central memory and regulatory T cell samples to an average of around 3.5 million reads. Measured with immunoSEQ multiplex PCR; TCRdb has only the in-frame clones, and not every one. The sample yields about 320,000 clones, approximately 15% seen once. One heparinised draw, averaging around 120 mL, was taken per donor.

Input material: central memory CD4+ T cells from blood. This TCR was recovered from a man aged 30-40 years in good health. This sequence joins TRBV6-5 and TRBJ2-2, with TRBD2 identical over 11 bases. Written as DNA, the CDR3 is TGTGCCAGCGCTCTAGCGGGAGGTCACACCGGGGAGCTGTTTTTT. Residues: CASALAGGHTGELFF.